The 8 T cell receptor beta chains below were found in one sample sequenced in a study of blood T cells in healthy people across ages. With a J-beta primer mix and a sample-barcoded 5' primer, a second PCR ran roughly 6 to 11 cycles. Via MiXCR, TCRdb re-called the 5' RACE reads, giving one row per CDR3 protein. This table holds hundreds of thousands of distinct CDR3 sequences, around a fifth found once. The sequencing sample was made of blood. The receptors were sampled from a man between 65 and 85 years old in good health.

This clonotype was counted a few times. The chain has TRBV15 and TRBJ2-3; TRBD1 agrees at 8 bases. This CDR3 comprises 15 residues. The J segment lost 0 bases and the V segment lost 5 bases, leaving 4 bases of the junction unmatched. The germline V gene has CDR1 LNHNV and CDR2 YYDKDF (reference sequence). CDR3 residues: CATSSDRGSTDTQYF. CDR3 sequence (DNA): TGTGCCACCAGCTCCGACAGGGGAAGCACAGATACGCAGTATTTT.

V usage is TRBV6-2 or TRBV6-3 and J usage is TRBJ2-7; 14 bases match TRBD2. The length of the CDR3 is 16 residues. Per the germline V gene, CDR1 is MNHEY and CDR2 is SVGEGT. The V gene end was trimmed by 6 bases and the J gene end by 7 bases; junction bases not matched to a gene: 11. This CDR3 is CASSLPRLAGGREQYF. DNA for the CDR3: TGTGCCAGCAGCCTCCCCCGACTAGCGGGAGGGCGAGAGCAGTACTTC.

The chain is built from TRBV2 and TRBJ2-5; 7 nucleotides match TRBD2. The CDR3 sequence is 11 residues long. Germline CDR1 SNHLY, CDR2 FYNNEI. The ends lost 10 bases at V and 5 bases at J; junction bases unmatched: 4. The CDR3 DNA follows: TGTGCCACCGTGCGGGGGGAGACCCAGTACTTC. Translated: CATVRGETQYF.

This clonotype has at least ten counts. The CDR3 DNA is TGTGCCAGCAGCTTAGATGGAGGACAGGGGAGGAACTATGGCTACACCTTC. Translating gives CASSLDGGQGRNYGYTF. The V gene is TRBV7-2, the J gene TRBJ1-2, with TRBD1 matching 9 bases. The CDR3 length is 17 residues. CDR1 and CDR2 from the germline V gene are SGHTA and FQGNSA. V dropped 1 base and J dropped 2; count of bases not matched to a gene: 8.

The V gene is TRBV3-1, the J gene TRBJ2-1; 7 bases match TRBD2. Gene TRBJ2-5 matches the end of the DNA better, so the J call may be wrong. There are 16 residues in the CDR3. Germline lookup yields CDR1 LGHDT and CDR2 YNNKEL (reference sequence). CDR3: CASTPNPSGSQETQYF. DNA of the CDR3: TGTGCCAGCACTCCAAATCCTAGCGGAAGCCAAGAGACCCAGTACTTC.

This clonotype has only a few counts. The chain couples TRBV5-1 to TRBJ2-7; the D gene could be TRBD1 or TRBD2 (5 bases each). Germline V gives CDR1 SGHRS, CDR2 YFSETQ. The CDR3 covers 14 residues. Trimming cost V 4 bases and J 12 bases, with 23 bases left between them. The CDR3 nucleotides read TGCGCCAGCAGCGGGGACCGGGCGTCAAAACGGACGTACTTC. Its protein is CASSGDRASKRTYF.

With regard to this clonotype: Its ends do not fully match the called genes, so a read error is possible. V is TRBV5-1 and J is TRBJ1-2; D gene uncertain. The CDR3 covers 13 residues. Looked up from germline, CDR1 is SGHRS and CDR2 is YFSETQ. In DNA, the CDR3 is TGCGCCAGCAGCTTGGAGACCCTTAATGGCTGCACCTTC. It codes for CASSLETLNGCTF.

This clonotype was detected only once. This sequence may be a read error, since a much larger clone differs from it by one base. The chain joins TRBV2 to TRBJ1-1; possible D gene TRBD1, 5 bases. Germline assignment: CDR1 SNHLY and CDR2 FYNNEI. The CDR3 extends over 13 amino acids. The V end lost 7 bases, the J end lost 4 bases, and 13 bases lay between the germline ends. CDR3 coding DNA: TGTGCCAGCAACTACAGGCAGGCCACTGAAGCTTTCTTT. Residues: CASNYRQATEAFF.